This T cell receptor (beta chain) was recovered during a study of neurological immune-mediated disorders. This clonotype has a count of ten or more. TCRdb ran MiXCR on the 5' RACE reads and lists one entry per CDR3 protein. Found here are tens of thousands of distinct CDR3 sequences, 12% to 15% of them singletons; the top ten hold approximately 30%. Trimming took 7 bases from V and 3 from J; bases not matched to a gene: 6. This CDR3 has 14 amino acids. The sample was PBMCs. The chain has TRBV12-3 or TRBV12-4 and TRBJ1-2, with TRBD1 identical over 9 bases. The sequence derives from a woman aged 45-65 years with HTLV-1-associated myelopathy (HAM/TSP). This chain's CDR3 is CASKTDRGYYGYTF. The CDR3 coding sequence is TGTGCCAGCAAGACGGACAGGGGATACTATGGCTACACCTTC.